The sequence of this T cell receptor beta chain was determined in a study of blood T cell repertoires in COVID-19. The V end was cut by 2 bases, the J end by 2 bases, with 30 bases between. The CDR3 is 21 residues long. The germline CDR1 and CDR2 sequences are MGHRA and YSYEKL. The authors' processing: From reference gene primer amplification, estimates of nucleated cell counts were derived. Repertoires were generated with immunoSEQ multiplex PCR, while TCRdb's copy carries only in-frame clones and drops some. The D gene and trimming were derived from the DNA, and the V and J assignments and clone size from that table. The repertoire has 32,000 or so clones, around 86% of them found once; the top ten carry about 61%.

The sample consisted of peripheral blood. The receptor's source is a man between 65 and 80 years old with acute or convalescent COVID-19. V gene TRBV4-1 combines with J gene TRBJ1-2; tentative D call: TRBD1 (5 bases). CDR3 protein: CASSQRGNAGSGLSGNYGYTF. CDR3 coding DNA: TGCGCCAGCAGCCAAAGGGGCAACGCAGGGTCGGGCTTATCCGGGAACTATGGCTACACCTTC.